Each of the 11 T cell receptor beta chains below was sequenced from the same sample in a study of beta chain features in type 1 diabetes (dated by TCRdb to the late 2010s). Libraries were prepared through the immunoSEQ multiplex PCR assay. All of the isolated RNA was reverse transcribed with the High Capacity cDNA Reverse Transcription Kit, so expressed TCRB transcripts were sequenced. TCRdb retrieved this table from immuneACCESS and kept in-frame rearrangements only. Not all clones are present; in checked studies, unresolved V genes account for under half, and no reason is known for the remainder. Counted in this sample were more than 150,000 clones; 7.5% to 9.5% of them appeared once. The top ten clonotypes cover 2.3% of the sample. The sequenced material came from central memory CD4+ T cells from blood. The receptors stem from a woman aged 18-35 years in good health.

For this clone: Other DNA sequences in this specimen translate into the identical CDR3. This chain connects TRBV7-3 to TRBJ1-1; 7 nucleotides match TRBD1. With 5 bases clipped from V and 1 base from J, the junction kept 4 bases outside the gene matches. Per the germline V gene, CDR1 is SGHTA and CDR2 is FQGTGA. There are 14 residues in the CDR3. The CDR3 reads CASSLGTENTEAFF. The CDR3 DNA follows: TGTGCCAGCAGCCTCGGGACAGAGAACACTGAAGCTTTCTTT.

This clone was counted a few times. The V call is TRBV7-2, the J call TRBJ2-7; 7 nucleotides align to TRBD1. V lost 4 bases, J lost 2 bases, and 8 bases stayed unmatched. The CDR3 contains 15 residues. The germline V gene encodes CDR1 SGHTA and CDR2 FQGNSA. DNA of the CDR3: TGTGCCAGCAGCTCCTCAAAGGGACAGCCCTACGAGCAGTACTTC. It encodes CASSSSKGQPYEQYF.

This clone was recorded a few times. This rearrangement joins TRBV7-2 to TRBJ2-1, with TRBD2 matching 9 bases. V lost 5 bases to trimming and J lost 6 bases; unmatched junction nucleotides: 11. The germline V gene encodes CDR1 SGHTA and CDR2 FQGNSA. CDR3 size: 16 residues. The DNA of the CDR3 is TGTGCCAGCAGCCCGCCAGCGGGGGGCGCCGCCAATGAGCAGTTCTTC. Translation gives CASSPPAGGAANEQFF.

V is TRBV7-9 and J is TRBJ2-3; 11 bases line up with TRBD2. This CDR3 spans 15 amino acids. From germline, CDR1 is SEHNR and CDR2 FQNEAQ (reference sequence). V lost 5 bases to trimming and J lost 4 bases; unmatched junction nucleotides: 5. The CDR3: CASSPLAGGADTQYF. CDR3 bases: TGTGCCAGCAGCCCATTAGCGGGGGGGGCAGATACGCAGTATTTT.

This chain uses TRBV6-6 with TRBJ1-5; tentative D call: TRBD1 (5 bases). The CDR3 has 15 amino acids. Trimming left V 5 bases short and J 2 bases short, with 13 bases between. CDR1 and CDR2 (germline): MNHNY, SVGAGI (reference sequence). The CDR3 nucleotides are TGTGCCAGCAGTCCTCAGGGAGGAGGCAATCAGCCCCAGCATTTT. Its translation: CASSPQGGGNQPQHF.

The chain employs TRBV30 and TRBJ2-3; D not certain. V shed 6 bases and J shed 3 bases, with 19 bases lying between them. The CDR3 has 15 amino acids. CDR1 and CDR2 (germline): GTSNPN, SVGIG (reference sequence). CDR3 sequence: CACPGGSSLTDTQYF. In DNA form, the CDR3 reads TGTGCCTGTCCCGGTGGTAGTTCTTTAACAGATACGCAGTATTTT.

The table lists this clone with a few counts. This same CDR3 is encoded by further DNA sequences in the sample. The CDR3 DNA reads as TGTGCCAGCAGCCCGCGACAGGGAACTAATGAAAAACTGTTTTTT. Amino acid sequence: CASSPRQGTNEKLFF. The J gene is TRBJ1-4, the V gene TRBV4-2; 7 positions match TRBD1. The CDR3 consists of 15 residues. The germline V gene has CDR1 LGHNA and CDR2 YNFKEQ. With V trimmed by 4 bases and J by 1 base, 3 bases remained unmatched.

This chain joins TRBV19 and TRBJ1-1; tentative D call: TRBD1 (5 bases). The CDR3 is made up of 14 amino acids. Per germline, CDR1 LNHDA and CDR2 SQIVND (reference sequence). V was cut by 8 bases and J by 0 bases, with 13 bases left in between. As DNA, the CDR3 is TGTGCCAGTTTTCGGGGGAACATGAACACTGAAGCTTTCTTT. It codes for CASFRGNMNTEAFF.

This sequence joins TRBV2 and TRBJ2-7; TRBD2 matches 8 bases. J lost 5 bases, V lost 5 bases, and 2 bases had no gene match. Looked up from germline, CDR1 is SNHLY and CDR2 is FYNNEI. The CDR3 is 12 residues long. The DNA for the CDR3 is TGTGCCAGCAGTAAGACTAGCGACGAGCAGTACTTC. Translated, it gives CASSKTSDEQYF.

This chain connects TRBV6-6 to TRBJ1-2, with D maybe TRBD1 (5 bases). The V and J ends lost 5 bases and 1 base respectively, with 8 bases between them. The CDR3 loop spans 13 amino acids. The germline V gene encodes CDR1 MNHNY and CDR2 SVGAGI (reference sequence). CDR3 DNA sequence: TGTGCCAGCAGTGACGACAGTAACTATGGCTACACCTTC. This encodes CASSDDSNYGYTF.

This rearrangement joins TRBV7-6 to TRBJ2-3, with D perhaps matching TRBD2 (6 bases). V lost 6 bases and J lost 0, with 13 bases in between. The germline V gene encodes CDR1 SGHVS and CDR2 FNYEAQ. The CDR3 has 15 residues. The chain's CDR3 is CASRPSASSTDTQYF. CDR3 DNA: TGTGCCAGCAGACCTAGCGCCTCTAGCACAGATACGCAGTATTTT.